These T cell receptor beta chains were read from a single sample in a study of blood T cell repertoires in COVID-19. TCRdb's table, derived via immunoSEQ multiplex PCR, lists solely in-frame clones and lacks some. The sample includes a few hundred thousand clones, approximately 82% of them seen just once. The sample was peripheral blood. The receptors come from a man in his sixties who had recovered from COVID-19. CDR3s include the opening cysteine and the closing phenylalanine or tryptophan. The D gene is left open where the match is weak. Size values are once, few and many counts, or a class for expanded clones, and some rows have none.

CDR3 protein: CASSPRTARDEKLFF
J gene: TRBJ1-4
D gene: -
V gene: TRBV9
clone size: -

CDR3 protein: CASIGEGWEQYF
J gene: TRBJ2-7
D gene: TRBD2
V gene: TRBV27
clone size: -

CDR3 protein: CASSHPGSVDEQFF
J gene: TRBJ2-1
D gene: -
V gene: TRBV3-1/TRBV3-2
clone size: -

CDR3 protein: CASSLDLGQMNTEAFF
J gene: TRBJ1-1
D gene: TRBD1
V gene: TRBV5-8
clone size: once

CDR3 protein: CASSPPGQIRGYTF
J gene: TRBJ1-2
D gene: TRBD1
V gene: TRBV3-1/TRBV3-2
clone size: -

CDR3 protein: CASRIGTAGNTIYF
J gene: TRBJ1-3
D gene: TRBD1
V gene: TRBV19
clone size: few

CDR3 protein: CASSDTGTGNQPQHF
J gene: TRBJ1-5
D gene: TRBD1
V gene: TRBV19
clone size: few

CDR3 protein: CAIQFNRDQPQHF
J gene: TRBJ1-5
D gene: -
V gene: TRBV28
clone size: -

CDR3 protein: CASSYMQGGARSPLHF
J gene: TRBJ1-6
D gene: -
V gene: TRBV6-5
clone size: -

CDR3 protein: CARSSPKLGAGDGVDTQYF
J gene: TRBJ2-3
D gene: TRBD2
V gene: TRBV5-3
clone size: -

CDR3 protein: CASRSEGLSGTEAFF
J gene: TRBJ1-1
D gene: -
V gene: TRBV6-5
clone size: few

CDR3 protein: CASSRSGRGALYEQYF
J gene: TRBJ2-7
D gene: -
V gene: TRBV5-6
clone size: many

CDR3 protein: CATSDPTGGKQYF
J gene: TRBJ2-7
D gene: -
V gene: TRBV24-1
clone size: many

CDR3 protein: CASSHTDRVFYNEQFF
J gene: TRBJ2-1
D gene: TRBD1
V gene: TRBV6-6
clone size: -

CDR3 protein: CSVVTGFHEQYF
J gene: TRBJ2-7
D gene: TRBD1
V gene: TRBV29-1
clone size: -

CDR3 protein: CASTPGTRNNEQFF
J gene: TRBJ2-1
D gene: TRBD2
V gene: TRBV7-2
clone size: -

CDR3 protein: CASSFLFF
J gene: TRBJ1-1
D gene: -
V gene: TRBV7-9
clone size: -

CDR3 protein: CASSQRLGRGSYEQYF
J gene: TRBJ2-7
D gene: -
V gene: TRBV14
clone size: many

CDR3 protein: CASRGQVMEEQYF
J gene: TRBJ2-7
D gene: TRBD1
V gene: TRBV12-3/TRBV12-4
clone size: -

CDR3 protein: CASSLERGDRIYSNQPQHF
J gene: TRBJ1-5
D gene: TRBD1
V gene: TRBV7-9
clone size: -

CDR3 protein: CAWTRGQGIPDTQYF
J gene: TRBJ2-3
D gene: TRBD1
V gene: TRBV30
clone size: -

CDR3 protein: CASSQQLNTEAFF
J gene: TRBJ1-1
D gene: -
V gene: TRBV7-8
clone size: -

CDR3 protein: CASSPRQEGGTGEQPQHF
J gene: TRBJ1-5
D gene: TRBD1
V gene: TRBV5-4
clone size: -